This is a list of T cell receptor beta chains from one sample in a study of blood T cell repertoires in COVID-19. TCRdb's copy holds only in-frame clones and misses some; the assay was immunoSEQ multiplex PCR. The sample lists 99,000 or so clones; about four fifths were seen once. Sequencing was carried out using peripheral blood. The receptors originated from a woman older than 75 with active or convalescent COVID-19. CDR3s include the opening cysteine and the closing phenylalanine or tryptophan. The D gene is left open where the match is weak. Only some rows state a clone size, as once, few, many or a class for expanded clones.

few | . | TRBJ1-5 | TRBV7-9 | CASSSGQLPLAQHF | TGTGCCAGCAGCTCTGGACAGCTCCCCTTGGCCCAGCATTTT
. | TRBD1 | TRBJ1-4 | TRBV7-2 | CASGDSRATNEKLFF | TGTGCCAGCGGGGACAGCCGCGCAACTAATGAAAAACTGTTTTTT
. | TRBD2 | TRBJ2-5 | TRBV5-5 | CASSAGLAQLETQYF | TGTGCCAGCAGCGCAGGACTAGCCCAGTTGGAGACCCAGTACTTC
. | . | TRBJ2-7 | TRBV7-8 | CASSIDASSYEQYF | TGTGCCAGCAGCATAGATGCTAGCTCCTACGAGCAGTACTTC
. | . | TRBJ1-2 | TRBV12-3/TRBV12-4 | CASSLYGGGYTF | TGTGCCAGCAGTTTATATGGGGGCGGCTACACCTTC
once | . | TRBJ2-7 | TRBV28 | CASSRPVLYRETYEQYF | TGTGCCAGCAGTCGTCCCGTTTTGTACCGCGAAACCTACGAGCAGTACTTC
. | TRBD1 | TRBJ2-3 | TRBV19 | CASSPRTGGTDTQYF | TGTGCCAGTAGTCCCCGGACAGGGGGCACAGATACGCAGTATTTT
few | TRBD1 | TRBJ2-2 | TRBV2 | CASRGQGAGELFF | TGTGCCAGCCGCGGACAGGGTGCCGGGGAGCTGTTTTTT
. | . | TRBJ2-1 | TRBV6-4 | CASSEEEGGEQFF | TGTGCCAGCAGCGAAGAGGAGGGAGGTGAGCAGTTCTTC
. | . | TRBJ2-5 | TRBV19 | CASSHTQETQYF | TGTGCCAGTAGCCACACGCAAGAGACCCAGTACTTC
few | TRBD1 | TRBJ1-1 | TRBV29-1 | CSVEGTGQNTEAFF | TGCAGCGTTGAAGGGACAGGACAGAACACTGAAGCTTTCTTT
once | TRBD2 | TRBJ2-5 | TRBV6-5 | CASSYGPSGGETQYF | TGTGCCAGCAGTTACGGGCCTAGCGGGGGGGAGACCCAGTACTTC
once | TRBD1 | TRBJ2-7 | TRBV19 | CASSFEGASYEQYF | TGTGCCAGTAGTTTCGAGGGGGCCTCCTACGAGCAGTACTTC
. | TRBD2 | TRBJ2-5 | TRBV7-6 | CASSFTFPGLSGAQETQYF | TGTGCCAGCAGCTTTACCTTCCCGGGTTTGAGCGGGGCCCAAGAGACCCAGTACTTC
. | . | TRBJ1-1 | TRBV3-1/TRBV3-2 | CASRGGDTEAFF | TGTGCCAGCAGGGGAGGCGACACTGAAGCTTTCTTT
. | TRBD2 | TRBJ2-1 | TRBV10-3 | CAISTTSGRYNEQFF | TGTGCCATCAGTACGACTAGCGGGAGATACAATGAGCAGTTCTTC
. | TRBD1 | TRBJ1-1 | TRBV9 | CASSPRTGEYNTEAFF | TGTGCCAGCAGCCCGCGGACAGGGGAATATAACACTGAAGCTTTCTTT
. | TRBD1 | TRBJ1-3 | TRBV7-2 | CASSNRDRGSSGNTIYF | TGTGCCAGCAGCAACCGGGACAGGGGGAGCTCTGGAAACACCATATATTTT
. | . | TRBJ1-5 | TRBV18 | CASSTWTDQPQHF | TGTGCCAGCTCAACTTGGACAGATCAGCCCCAGCATTTT
. | . | TRBJ1-5 | TRBV27 | CASRLRVGNQPQHF | TGTGCCAGCAGGCTGAGGGTTGGTAATCAGCCCCAGCATTTT
. | . | TRBJ1-6 | TRBV11-3 | CASSLGQEDSPLHF | TGTGCCAGCAGCTTAGGACAGGAGGATTCACCCCTCCACTTT
. | TRBD1 | TRBJ1-4 | TRBV18 | CASSPQGQRNEKLFF | TGTGCCAGCTCACCCCAGGGACAGCGAAATGAAAAACTGTTTTTT
once | TRBD2 | TRBJ2-7 | TRBV5-1 | CASSPGLAGGPYEQYF | TGCGCCAGCAGCCCGGGACTAGCGGGAGGGCCGTACGAGCAGTACTTC
once | . | TRBJ2-3 | TRBV6-5 | CASSYSGGRGTDTQYF | TGTGCCAGCAGTTACTCGGGGGGGCGGGGCACAGATACGCAGTATTTT
. | TRBD1 | TRBJ1-2 | TRBV30 | CAWRRERTGSLSGYTF | TGTGCCTGGAGGAGGGAACGGACAGGGTCTTTGAGTGGCTACACCTTC
few | . | TRBJ2-2 | TRBV9 | CASSVRQTNTGELFF | TGTGCCAGCAGCGTGAGACAAACGAACACCGGGGAGCTGTTTTTT
once | . | TRBJ1-3 | TRBV7-2 | CASSLDTGLTSGNTIYF | TGTGCCAGCAGCTTAGATACAGGGCTAACCTCTGGAAACACCATATATTTT
. | TRBD1 | TRBJ1-3 | TRBV11-1 | CASSRDRSSGNTIYF | TGTGCCAGCAGCAGGGACAGAAGCTCTGGAAACACCATATATTTT
. | . | TRBJ1-5 | TRBV19 | CASSPPSGGNQPQHF | TGTGCCAGTAGTCCTCCCTCGGGGGGAAATCAGCCCCAGCATTTT
. | TRBD1 | TRBJ1-1 | TRBV7-3 | CASSLRVGQGLNTEAFF | TGTGCCAGCAGCTTAAGAGTTGGACAGGGGTTGAACACTGAAGCTTTCTTT
. | TRBD1 | TRBJ1-5 | TRBV7-9 | CASSLVGADRGNQPQHF | TGTGCCAGCAGCTTAGTAGGCGCCGACAGGGGCAATCAGCCCCAGCATTTT
. | TRBD1 | TRBJ1-2 | TRBV28 | CASSADRYYGYTF | TGTGCCAGCAGTGCGGACAGGTACTATGGCTACACCTTC
. | . | TRBJ1-1 | TRBV4-2 | CASSQVAGVNTEAFF | TGTGCCAGCAGCCAAGTAGCCGGAGTTAACACTGAAGCTTTCTTT
. | TRBD1 | TRBJ1-5 | TRBV28 | CASRRTGDQPQHF | TGTGCCAGCAGGCGGACAGGGGATCAGCCCCAGCATTTT
. | . | TRBJ1-2 | TRBV6-5 | CASSYRTGANYGYTF | TGTGCCAGCAGTTATCGCACAGGTGCTAACTATGGCTACACCTTC
. | . | TRBJ1-3 | TRBV6-5 | CASSPGQRGNTIYF | TGTGCCAGCAGCCCCGGACAGCGGGGAAACACCATATATTTT
. | . | TRBJ1-1 | TRBV28 | CASNGGRVTAFF | TGTGCCAGCAATGGCGGCAGGGTGACAGCTTTCTTT